This TCR beta chain was observed in a study of blood T cell repertoires in COVID-19 (dated by TCRdb to the early 2020s). Looking at the study overall: Collaborator samples came from the United States, Italy and Spain and covered acute and convalescent phases of COVID-19. The material from the prospective study consisted of cDNA or gDNA derived from T cells, B-cell-depleted T cells, or PBMCs. Deeply sampled blood TCRbeta repertoires from subjects exposed to, actively infected with, or recovered from COVID-19 were included in the dataset. The repertoires were released in a freely available public database intended as a resource for research on the immune response to SARS-CoV-2. Samples came from the ongoing ImmuneRACE study (first 160 participants) plus 1,254 subjects from 6 global collaborators. The sample metadata nearly always contained a de-identified subject ID, COVID-19 status, age in years and sex. Where available, HLA class I and class II types were taken from metadata supplied by the sample provider and were not determined by assay-based typing.

In the prospective study, participants were about 18 to 95 years old, resided in approximately 22 geographic areas of the United States, and were enrolled through a virtual design. In the prospective study, cohorts were assigned on the basis of participant-reported clinical history obtained from a screening survey and a study questionnaire. Each participant in the prospective study had whole blood, serum and a nasopharyngeal or oropharyngeal swab collected by mobile phlebotomists. Participants in the prospective study had the option to provide additional blood draws and questionnaires over an approximately 2-month period. Blood samples from the prospective study were shipped frozen or at room temperature prior to DNA extraction. Study-level results and caveats: Clinical and demographic metadata were provided uncurated, with the amount varying by source and participant.

The sample holds a few counts of this clone. Its binding antigen is unknown. One base away there is no much larger clone; base qualities are not given. From the cysteine up to the phenylalanine, the CDR3 has a length of 15 residues. Solely the CDR3 DNA is kept, with 45 bases framed from the first base. Germline trimming: 7 bases from V, 3 bases from J; junction bases outside gene matches: 8. Per the germline V gene, MNHEY is the CDR1 and SVGAGI is the CDR2. The immunoSEQ Assay, a bias-controlled multiplex PCR, was used to amplify TCRbeta CDR3 regions from genomic DNA. As for the original processing: The number of nucleated cells in each sample was estimated by amplification of reference gene primers within the assay. To quantify the absolute abundance of each unique TCRbeta CDR3 rearrangement, sequence reads were collapsed and filtered. For each sample, productive Simpson clonality was calculated as the square root of Simpson's diversity index over productive rearrangements. TCRdb took over this immuneACCESS table, retaining in-frame rearrangements with V and J assigned. Such tables are incomplete; in checked studies, under half of the missing clones stem from an unresolved V gene, and the remainder is unexplained. V, J and clone size are those of that table, while D and trimming were read from the DNA. This sample comprises about 340,000 clones, 65% to 90% of them detected only once. The ten largest clones represent roughly 4% of the sample.

What was sequenced was PBMCs or T cells enriched from blood (not recorded which). The receptor's source is a woman aged 35 to 49 with acute COVID-19. In this chain, TRBV6-5 is recombined with TRBJ1-5; 8 nucleotides in the junction match TRBD1. The sequenced DNA: TGTGCCAGCATGAATGGACAGGGATACAATCAGCCCCAGCATTTT. Its protein product is CASMNGQGYNQPQHF.